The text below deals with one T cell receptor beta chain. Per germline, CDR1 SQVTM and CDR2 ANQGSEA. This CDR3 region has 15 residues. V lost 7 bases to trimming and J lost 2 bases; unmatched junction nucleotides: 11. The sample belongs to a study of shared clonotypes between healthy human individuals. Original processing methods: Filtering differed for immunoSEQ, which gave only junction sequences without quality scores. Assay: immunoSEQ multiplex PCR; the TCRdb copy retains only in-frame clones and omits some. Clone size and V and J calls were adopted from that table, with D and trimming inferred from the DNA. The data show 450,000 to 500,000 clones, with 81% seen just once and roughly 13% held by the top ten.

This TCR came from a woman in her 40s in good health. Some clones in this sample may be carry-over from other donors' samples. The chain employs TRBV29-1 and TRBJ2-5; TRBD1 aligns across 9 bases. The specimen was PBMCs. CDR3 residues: CSGITGGGKQETQYF. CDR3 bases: TGCAGCGGTATAACAGGGGGCGGGAAGCAAGAGACCCAGTACTTC.